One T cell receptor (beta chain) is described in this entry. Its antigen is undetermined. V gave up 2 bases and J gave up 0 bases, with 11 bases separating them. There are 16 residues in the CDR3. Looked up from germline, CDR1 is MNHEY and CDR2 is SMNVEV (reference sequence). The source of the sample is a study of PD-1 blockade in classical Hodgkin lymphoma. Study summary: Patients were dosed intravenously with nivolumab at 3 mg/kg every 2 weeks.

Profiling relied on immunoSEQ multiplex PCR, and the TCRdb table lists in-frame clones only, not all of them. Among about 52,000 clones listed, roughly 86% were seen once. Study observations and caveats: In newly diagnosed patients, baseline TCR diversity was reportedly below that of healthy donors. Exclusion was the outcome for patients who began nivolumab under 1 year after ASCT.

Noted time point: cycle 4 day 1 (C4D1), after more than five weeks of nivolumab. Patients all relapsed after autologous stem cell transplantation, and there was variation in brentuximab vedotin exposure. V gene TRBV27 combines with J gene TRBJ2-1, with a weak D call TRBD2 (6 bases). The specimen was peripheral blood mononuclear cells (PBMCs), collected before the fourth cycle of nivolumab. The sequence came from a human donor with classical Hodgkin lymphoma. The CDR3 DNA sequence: TGTGCCAGCAGTTTAATGGCGGGGAGCTCCTACAATGAGCAGTTCTTC. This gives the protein CASSLMAGSSYNEQFF.